The 7 T cell receptor beta chains below all came from one sample that was sequenced in a study of T cell repertoires in cytomegalovirus infection. No cognate antigen is known for these TCRs. A single record per CDR3 protein comes from TCRdb applying MiXCR to the reads. The repertoire holds about 920,000 distinct CDR3 sequences, with approximately 33% as singletons. The sequencing here drew on cultured CD8+ T cells from PBMCs, taken from culture after CMV antigen stimulation. The receptor set was obtained from a human donor in good health (CMV status not recorded). Some clones in this sample may be carry-over from other donors' samples.

The V gene is TRBV5-4, the J gene TRBJ2-1; a possible D gene is TRBD2 (5 bases). With 4 bases removed from V and 10 bases from J, the gap between germline ends came to 12 bases. The CDR3 spans 12 residues. CDR1 and CDR2 from the germline V gene are SGHNT and YYREEE (reference sequence). The CDR3 reads CASSQPDYEQFF. CDR3 coding DNA: TGTGCCAGCAGCCAGCCCGACTACGAGCAGTTCTTC.

This clonotype was seen repeatedly, ten times or more. The V call is TRBV7-6, the J call TRBJ1-5; 10 bases agree with TRBD1. The CDR3 is made up of 14 amino acids. Germline CDR1 SGHVS, CDR2 FNYEAQ. Unmatched junction bases numbered 4, after V lost 5 bases and J lost 6 bases. In DNA form, the CDR3 reads TGTGCCAGCAGCCCCAGGACAGGGGGTCAGCCCCAGCATTTT. Its translation is CASSPRTGGQPQHF.

The rearrangement joins TRBV20-1 to TRBJ2-7; 7 nucleotides match TRBD1. The CDR3 loop spans 15 amino acids. The germline V gene has CDR1 DFQATT and CDR2 SNEGSKA (reference sequence). Unmatched junction bases numbered 9, after V lost 3 bases and J lost 1 base. CDR3 bases: TGCAGTGCTAGTATAGGGAGACAGGGATCCTACGAGCAGTACGTC. Amino acids: CSASIGRQGSYEQYV.

The CDR3: CASSVTGGSGELFF. CDR3 bases: TGTGCCAGCAGTGTCACAGGGGGCTCCGGGGAGCTGTTTTTT. The V gene is TRBV6-5, the J gene TRBJ2-2; 9 nucleotides align to TRBD1. This CDR3 contains 14 residues. V gave up 5 bases and J gave up 6 bases; unmatched junction bases: 4. Germline V gives CDR1 MNHEY, CDR2 SVGAGI.

The chain links TRBV7-4 to TRBJ2-4; tentatively, D is TRBD1 (5 bases). The V end lost 7 bases, the J end lost 6 bases, and 10 bases lay between the germline ends. Germline CDR1 reads SGHVT; CDR2 reads SQSDAQ. The CDR3 is 12 residues long. The CDR3 protein is CASTQGGNIQYF. CDR3 sequence (DNA): TGTGCCAGCACCCAGGGTGGAAACATTCAGTACTTC.

The rearrangement uses TRBV28 and TRBJ1-2; 7 bases agree with TRBD1. The germline V gene has CDR1 MDHEN and CDR2 SYDVKM. J lost 3 bases, V lost 7 bases, and 20 bases had no gene match. CDR3 length: 18 amino acids. DNA for the CDR3: TGTGCCAGCACCAATTCGCCGTATTACAGGGGAGGTTACTATGGCTACACCTTC. Amino acids: CASTNSPYYRGGYYGYTF.

This clonotype was seen repeatedly, ten times or more. The V and J genes are TRBV7-8 and TRBJ2-7, with 7 bases aligning to TRBD1. V lost 5 bases and J lost 3; bases outside the gene matches: 7. The germline gives CDR1 SGHVS, CDR2 FQNEAQ. The CDR3 runs 14 residues. CDR3 in DNA: TGTGCCAGCAGCCCAGATGCAGGGGGCTACGAGCAGTACTTC. Its protein is CASSPDAGGYEQYF.